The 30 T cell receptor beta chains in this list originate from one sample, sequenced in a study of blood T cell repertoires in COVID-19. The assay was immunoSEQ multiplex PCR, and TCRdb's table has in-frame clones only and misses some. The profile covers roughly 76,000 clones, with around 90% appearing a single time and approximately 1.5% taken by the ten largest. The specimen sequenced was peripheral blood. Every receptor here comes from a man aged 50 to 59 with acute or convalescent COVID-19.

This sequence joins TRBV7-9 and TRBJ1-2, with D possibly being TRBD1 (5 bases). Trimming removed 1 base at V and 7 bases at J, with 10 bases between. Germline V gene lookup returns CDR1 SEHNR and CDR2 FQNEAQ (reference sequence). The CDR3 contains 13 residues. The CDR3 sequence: CASSLVQGGGYTF. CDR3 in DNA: TGTGCCAGCAGCTTAGTCCAGGGAGGTGGCTACACCTTC. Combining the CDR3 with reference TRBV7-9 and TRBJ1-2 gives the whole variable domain DTGVSQNPRHKITKRGQNVTFRCDPISEHNRLYWYRQTLGQGPEFLTYFQNEAQLEKSRLLSDRFSAERPKGSFSTLEIQRTEQGDSAMYLCASSLVQGGGYTFGSGTRLTVV.

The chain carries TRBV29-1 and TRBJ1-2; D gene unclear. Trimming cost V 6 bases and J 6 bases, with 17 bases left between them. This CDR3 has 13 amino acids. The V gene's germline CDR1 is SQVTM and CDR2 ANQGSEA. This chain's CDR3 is CSVRFGEWDGYTF. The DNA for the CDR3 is TGCAGCGTGAGGTTCGGGGAATGGGATGGCTACACCTTC.

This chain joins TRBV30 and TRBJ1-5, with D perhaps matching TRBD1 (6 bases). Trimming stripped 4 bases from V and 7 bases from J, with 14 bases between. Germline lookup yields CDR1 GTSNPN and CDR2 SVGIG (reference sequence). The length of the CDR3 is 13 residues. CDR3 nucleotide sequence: TGTGCCTGGAACCAGGGGCAGGGGCAGCCCCAGCATTTT. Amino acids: CAWNQGQGQPQHF.

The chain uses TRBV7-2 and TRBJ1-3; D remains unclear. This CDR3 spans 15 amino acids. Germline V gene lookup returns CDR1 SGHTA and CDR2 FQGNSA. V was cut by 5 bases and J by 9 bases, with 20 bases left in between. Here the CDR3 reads CASSERSMGTGTIYF. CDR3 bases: TGTGCCAGCAGCGAGCGGTCAATGGGAACCGGCACCATATATTTT.

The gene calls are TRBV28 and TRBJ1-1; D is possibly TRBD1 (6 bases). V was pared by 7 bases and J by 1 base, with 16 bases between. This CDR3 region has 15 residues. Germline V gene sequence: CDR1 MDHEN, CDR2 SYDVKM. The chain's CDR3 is CASTRRDTWNTEAFF. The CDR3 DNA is TGTGCCAGCACCAGACGGGACACTTGGAACACTGAAGCTTTCTTT.

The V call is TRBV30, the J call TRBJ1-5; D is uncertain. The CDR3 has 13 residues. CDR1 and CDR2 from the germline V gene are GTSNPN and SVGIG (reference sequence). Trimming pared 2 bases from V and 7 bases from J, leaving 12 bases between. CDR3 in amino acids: CAWSKEGGQPQHF. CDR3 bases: TGTGCCTGGAGTAAGGAGGGCGGCCAGCCCCAGCATTTT.

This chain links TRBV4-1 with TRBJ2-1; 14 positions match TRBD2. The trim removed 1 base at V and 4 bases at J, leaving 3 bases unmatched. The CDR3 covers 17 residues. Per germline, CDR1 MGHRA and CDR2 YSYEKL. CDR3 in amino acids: CASSQGTSGGPYNEQFF. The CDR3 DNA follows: TGCGCCAGCAGCCAAGGGACTAGCGGGGGGCCTTACAATGAGCAGTTCTTC.

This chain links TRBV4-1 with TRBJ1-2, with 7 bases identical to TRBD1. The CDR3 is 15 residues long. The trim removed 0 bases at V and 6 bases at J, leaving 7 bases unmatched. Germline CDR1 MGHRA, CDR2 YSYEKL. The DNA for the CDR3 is TGCGCCAGCAGCCAAGACCTCTCAGGGGGTAATGGCTACACCTTC. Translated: CASSQDLSGGNGYTF.

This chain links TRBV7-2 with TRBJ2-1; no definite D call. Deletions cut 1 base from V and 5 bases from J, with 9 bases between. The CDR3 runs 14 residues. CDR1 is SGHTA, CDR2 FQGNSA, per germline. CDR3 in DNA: TGTGCCAGCAGCTTAGTGTCCCATCACAATGAGCAGTTCTTC. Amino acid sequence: CASSLVSHHNEQFF.

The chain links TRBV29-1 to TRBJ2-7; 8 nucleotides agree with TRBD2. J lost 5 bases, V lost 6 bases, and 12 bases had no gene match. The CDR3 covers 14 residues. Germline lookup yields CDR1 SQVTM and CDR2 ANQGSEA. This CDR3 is CSVGRARGIHEQYF. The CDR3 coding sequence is TGCAGCGTCGGGAGGGCCCGGGGGATCCACGAGCAGTACTTC.

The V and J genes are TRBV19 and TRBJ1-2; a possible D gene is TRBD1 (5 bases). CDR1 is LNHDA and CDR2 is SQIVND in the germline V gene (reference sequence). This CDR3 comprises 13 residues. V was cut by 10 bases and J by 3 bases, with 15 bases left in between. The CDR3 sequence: CATSEGVDYGYTF. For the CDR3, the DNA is TGTGCCACCTCGGAAGGGGTTGACTATGGCTACACCTTC.

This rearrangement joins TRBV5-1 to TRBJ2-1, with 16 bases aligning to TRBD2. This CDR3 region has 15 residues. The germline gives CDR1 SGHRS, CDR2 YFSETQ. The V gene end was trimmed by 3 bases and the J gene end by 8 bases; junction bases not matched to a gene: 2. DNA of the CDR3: TGCGCCAGCAGCTCGGGACTAGCGGGAGGGGATGAGCAGTTCTTC. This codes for CASSSGLAGGDEQFF.

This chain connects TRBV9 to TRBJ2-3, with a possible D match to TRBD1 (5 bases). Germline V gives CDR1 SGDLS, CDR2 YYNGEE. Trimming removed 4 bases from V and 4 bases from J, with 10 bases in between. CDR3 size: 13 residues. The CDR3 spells CASSTPGPDTQYF. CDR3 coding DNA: TGTGCCAGCAGCACCCCAGGGCCAGATACGCAGTATTTT.

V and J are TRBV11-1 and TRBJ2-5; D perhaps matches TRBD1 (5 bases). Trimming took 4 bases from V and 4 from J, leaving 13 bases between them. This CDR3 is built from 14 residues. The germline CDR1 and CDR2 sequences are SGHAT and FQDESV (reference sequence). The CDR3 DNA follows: TGTGCCAGCAGCTCACCTCAAGGGGCAGAGACCCAGTACTTC. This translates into CASSSPQGAETQYF.

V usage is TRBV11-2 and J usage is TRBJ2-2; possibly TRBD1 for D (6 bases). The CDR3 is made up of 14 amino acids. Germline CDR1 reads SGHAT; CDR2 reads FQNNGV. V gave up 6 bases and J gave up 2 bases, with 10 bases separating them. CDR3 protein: CASRQGQNTGELFF. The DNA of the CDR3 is TGTGCCAGCAGGCAGGGACAAAACACCGGGGAGCTGTTTTTT.

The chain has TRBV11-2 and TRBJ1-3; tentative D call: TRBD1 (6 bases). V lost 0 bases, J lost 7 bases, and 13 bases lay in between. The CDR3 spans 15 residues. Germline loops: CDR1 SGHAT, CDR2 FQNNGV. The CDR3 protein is CASSLEGQYGNTIYF. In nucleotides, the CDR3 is TGTGCCAGCAGCTTAGAAGGACAGTACGGGAACACCATATATTTT.

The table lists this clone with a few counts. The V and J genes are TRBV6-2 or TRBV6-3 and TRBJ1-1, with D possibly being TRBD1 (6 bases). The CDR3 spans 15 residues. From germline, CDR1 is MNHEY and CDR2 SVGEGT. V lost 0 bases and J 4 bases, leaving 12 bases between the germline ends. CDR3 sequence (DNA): TGTGCCAGCAGTTACTCGCGGGGGGCGATCACTGAAGCTTTCTTT. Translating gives CASSYSRGAITEAFF.

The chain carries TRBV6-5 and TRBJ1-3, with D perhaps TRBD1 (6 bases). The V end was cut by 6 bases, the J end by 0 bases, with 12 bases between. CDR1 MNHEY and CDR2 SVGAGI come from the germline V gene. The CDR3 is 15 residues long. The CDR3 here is CASSSGTRSGNTIYF. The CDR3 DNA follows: TGTGCCAGCAGCTCCGGGACACGCTCTGGAAACACCATATATTTT.

CDR3 coding DNA: TGTGCCAGCAGCTTGGAAGGGGCCTCGGAGCAGTACGTC. This encodes CASSLEGASEQYV. The genes are TRBV5-6 and TRBJ2-7, with a weak D call TRBD1 (5 bases). The CDR3 length is 13 residues. Looked up from germline, CDR1 is SGHDT and CDR2 is YYEEEE. V was shortened by 0 bases and J by 7 bases, with 11 bases between the two germline ends.

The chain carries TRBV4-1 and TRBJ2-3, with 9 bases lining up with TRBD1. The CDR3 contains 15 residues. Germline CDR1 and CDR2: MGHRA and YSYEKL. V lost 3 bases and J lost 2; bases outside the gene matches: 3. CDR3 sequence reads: CASSQGQGPTDTQYF. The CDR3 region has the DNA TGCGCCAGCAGCCAGGGACAGGGCCCCACAGATACGCAGTATTTT.

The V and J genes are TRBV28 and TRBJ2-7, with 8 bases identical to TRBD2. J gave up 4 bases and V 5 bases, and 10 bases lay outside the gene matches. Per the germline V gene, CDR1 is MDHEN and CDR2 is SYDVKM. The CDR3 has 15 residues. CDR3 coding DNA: TGTGCCAGCAGTGTCAGCGGGAGTAAAGTATACGAGCAGTACTTC. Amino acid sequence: CASSVSGSKVYEQYF. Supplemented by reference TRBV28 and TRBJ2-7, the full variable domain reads DVKVTQSSRYLVKRTGEKVFLECVQDMDHENMFWYRQDPGLGLRLIYFSYDVKMKEKGDIPEGYSVSREKKERFSLILESASTNQTSMYLCASSVSGSKVYEQYFGPGTRLTVT.

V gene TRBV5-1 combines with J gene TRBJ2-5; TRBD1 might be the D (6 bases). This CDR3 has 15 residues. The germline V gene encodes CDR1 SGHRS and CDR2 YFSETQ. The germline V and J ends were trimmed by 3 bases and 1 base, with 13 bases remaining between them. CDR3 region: CASSSGQNLQETQYF. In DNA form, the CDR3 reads TGCGCCAGCAGCTCCGGACAGAATCTCCAAGAGACCCAGTACTTC.

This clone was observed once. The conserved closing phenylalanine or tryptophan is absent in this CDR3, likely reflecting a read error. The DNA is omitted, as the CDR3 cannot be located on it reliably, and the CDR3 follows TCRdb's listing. The chain's CDR3 is CASSSGTGFPSA. This chain uses TRBV6-2 or TRBV6-3 with TRBJ2-3; the table's D call of TRBD1 was not tested on the DNA. CDR1 MNHEY and CDR2 SVGEGT come from the germline V gene. 12 amino acids form the CDR3, both terminal residues included.

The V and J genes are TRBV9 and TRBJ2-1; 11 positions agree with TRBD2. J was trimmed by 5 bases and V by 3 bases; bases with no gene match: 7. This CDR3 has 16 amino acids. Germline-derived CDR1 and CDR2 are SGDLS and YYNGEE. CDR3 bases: TGTGCCAGCAGCGGACCAGGGACTAGCGGTGACAATGAGCAGTTCTTC. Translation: CASSGPGTSGDNEQFF.

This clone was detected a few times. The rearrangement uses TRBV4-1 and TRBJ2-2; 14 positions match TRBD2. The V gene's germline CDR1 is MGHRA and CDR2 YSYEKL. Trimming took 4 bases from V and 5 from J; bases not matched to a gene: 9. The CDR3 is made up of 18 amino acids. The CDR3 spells CASSRGGLAGVGTGELFF. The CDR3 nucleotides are TGCGCCAGCAGCCGGGGGGGACTAGCGGGAGTAGGGACCGGGGAGCTGTTTTTT.

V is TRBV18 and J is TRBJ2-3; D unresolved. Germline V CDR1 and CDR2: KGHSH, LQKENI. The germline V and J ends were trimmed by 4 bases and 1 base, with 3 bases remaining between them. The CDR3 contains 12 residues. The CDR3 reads CASSLGTDTQYF. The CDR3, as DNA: TGTGCCAGCTCACTCGGCACAGATACGCAGTATTTT.

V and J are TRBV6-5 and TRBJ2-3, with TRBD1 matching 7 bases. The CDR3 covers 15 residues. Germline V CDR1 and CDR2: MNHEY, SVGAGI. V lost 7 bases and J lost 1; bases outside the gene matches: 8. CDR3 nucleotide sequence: TGTGCCAGCAAGACCGGACAGGCCCGCACAGATACGCAGTATTTT. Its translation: CASKTGQARTDTQYF.

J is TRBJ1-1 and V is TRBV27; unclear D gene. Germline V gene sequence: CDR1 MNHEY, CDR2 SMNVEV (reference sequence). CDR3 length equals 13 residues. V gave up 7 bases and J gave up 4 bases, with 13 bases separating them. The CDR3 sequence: CASTEPGRTEAFF. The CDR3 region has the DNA TGTGCCAGCACCGAACCGGGTCGCACTGAAGCTTTCTTT.

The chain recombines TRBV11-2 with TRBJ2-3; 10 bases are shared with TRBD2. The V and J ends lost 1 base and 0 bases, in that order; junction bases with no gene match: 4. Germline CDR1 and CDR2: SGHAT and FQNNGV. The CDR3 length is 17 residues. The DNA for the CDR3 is TGTGCCAGCAGCTTAGGGACTAGCGGTACTAGCACAGATACGCAGTATTTT. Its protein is CASSLGTSGTSTDTQYF.

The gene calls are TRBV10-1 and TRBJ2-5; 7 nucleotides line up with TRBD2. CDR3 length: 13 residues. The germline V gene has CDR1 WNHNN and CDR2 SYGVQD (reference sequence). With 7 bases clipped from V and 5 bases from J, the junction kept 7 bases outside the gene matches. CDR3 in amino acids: CASNGGVSETQYF. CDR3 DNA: TGCGCCAGCAATGGGGGGGTCTCGGAGACCCAGTACTTC.